The text below deals with one TCR beta chain. The entry originates in a study of blood T cell repertoires in COVID-19. Across the study: Some COVID-19 samples were acute and others convalescent; all came from the United States, Italy and Spain. PBMCs, B-cell-depleted T cells, or T cells were the source of the cDNA or gDNA that made up the material.

Study processing details: Nucleated cell counts were estimated from reference gene primer amplification. Here immunoSEQ multiplex PCR was the method, and the copy in TCRdb shows in-frame clones only, minus some. V, J and clone size reflect that table, while D and trimming were determined from the DNA. The table lists some 40,000 clones, more than 85% of them singletons. The clonotype comes from a man aged 45 to 65 with active COVID-19. Source material: peripheral blood.

The CDR3 DNA is TGTGCCTGGAGTCGAGGGGGCGGGACCTATAATTCACCCCTCCACTTT. It encodes CAWSRGGGTYNSPLHF. The chain couples TRBV30 to TRBJ1-6, with 7 nucleotides matching TRBD1. V lost 2 bases and J lost 2; bases outside the gene matches: 6. CDR1 is GTSNPN, CDR2 SVGIG, per germline (reference sequence). The CDR3 loop spans 16 amino acids. The whole variable domain, remainder taken from reference TRBV30 and TRBJ1-6, is SQTIHQWPATLVQPVGSPLSLECTVEGTSNPNLYWYRQAAGRGLQLLFYSVGIGQISSEVPQNLSASRPQDRQFILSSKKLLLSDSGFYLCAWSRGGGTYNSPLHFGNGTRLTVT.